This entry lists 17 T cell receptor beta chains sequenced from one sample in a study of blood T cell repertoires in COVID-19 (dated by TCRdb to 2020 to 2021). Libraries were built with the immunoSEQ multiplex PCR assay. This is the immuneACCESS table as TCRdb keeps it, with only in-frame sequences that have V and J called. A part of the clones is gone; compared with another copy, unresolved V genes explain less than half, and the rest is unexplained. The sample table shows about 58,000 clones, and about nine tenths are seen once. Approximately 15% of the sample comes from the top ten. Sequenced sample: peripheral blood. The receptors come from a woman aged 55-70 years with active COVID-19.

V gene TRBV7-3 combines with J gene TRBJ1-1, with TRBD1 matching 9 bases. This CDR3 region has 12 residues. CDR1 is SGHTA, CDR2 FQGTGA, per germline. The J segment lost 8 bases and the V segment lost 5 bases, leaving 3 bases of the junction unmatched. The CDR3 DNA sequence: TGTGCCAGCAGCCGGGGACAGGGAGAAGCTTTCTTT. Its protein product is CASSRGQGEAFF.

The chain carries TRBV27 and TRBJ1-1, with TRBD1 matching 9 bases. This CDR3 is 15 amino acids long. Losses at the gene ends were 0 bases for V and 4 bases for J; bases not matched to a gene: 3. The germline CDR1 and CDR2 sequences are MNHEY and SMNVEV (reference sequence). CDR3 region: CASSLSNRGRTEAFF. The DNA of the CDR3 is TGTGCCAGCAGTTTATCGAACAGGGGGCGCACTGAAGCTTTCTTT.

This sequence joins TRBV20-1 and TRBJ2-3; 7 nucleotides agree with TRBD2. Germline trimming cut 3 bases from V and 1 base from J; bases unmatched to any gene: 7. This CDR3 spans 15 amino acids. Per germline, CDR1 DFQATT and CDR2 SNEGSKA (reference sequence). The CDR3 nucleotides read TGCAGTGCTAGTTTCTCTGCGGGGGGCACAGATACGCAGTATTTT. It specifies CSASFSAGGTDTQYF.

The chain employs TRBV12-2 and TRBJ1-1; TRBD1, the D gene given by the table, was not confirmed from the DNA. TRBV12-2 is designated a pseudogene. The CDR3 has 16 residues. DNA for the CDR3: TGTGCAAGTCGTACTACCCCCGGGACAGACCTGGTGGAAGCTTTCTTT. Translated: CASRTTPGTDLVEAFF.

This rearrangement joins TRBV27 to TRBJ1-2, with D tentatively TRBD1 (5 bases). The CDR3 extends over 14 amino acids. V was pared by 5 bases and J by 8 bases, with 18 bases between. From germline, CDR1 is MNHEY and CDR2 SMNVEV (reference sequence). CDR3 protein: CASSLVAGPGGYTF. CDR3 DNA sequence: TGTGCCAGCAGTCTAGTGGCGGGGCCCGGGGGCTACACCTTC.

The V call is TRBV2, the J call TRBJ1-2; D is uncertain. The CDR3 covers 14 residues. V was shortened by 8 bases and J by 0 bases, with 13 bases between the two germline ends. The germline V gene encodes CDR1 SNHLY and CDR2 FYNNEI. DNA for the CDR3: TGTGCCAGCTTACGGGAGGCCTCTAACTATGGCTACACCTTC. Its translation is CASLREASNYGYTF.

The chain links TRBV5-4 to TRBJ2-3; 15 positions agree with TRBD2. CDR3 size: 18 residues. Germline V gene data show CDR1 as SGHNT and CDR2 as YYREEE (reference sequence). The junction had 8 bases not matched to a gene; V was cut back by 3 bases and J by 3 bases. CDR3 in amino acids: CASSSGTSGGTPTDTQYF. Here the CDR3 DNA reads TGTGCCAGCAGCTCAGGGACTAGCGGGGGGACACCAACAGATACGCAGTATTTT.

This CDR3 is CASSELEMEWGYTF. Here the CDR3 DNA reads TGTGCCAGCAGTGAATTGGAGATGGAGTGGGGCTACACCTTC. The rearrangement links TRBV2 to TRBJ1-2; no clear D gene. The V end lost 2 bases, the J end lost 8 bases, and 15 bases lay between the germline ends. CDR3 length: 14 residues. Germline V gives CDR1 SNHLY, CDR2 FYNNEI.

As DNA, the CDR3 is TGTGCCAGCAGCAAAGTTCTCAGGGGAGAGCGTGAAAAACTGTTTTTT. Encoded protein: CASSKVLRGEREKLFF. The chain is built from TRBV21-1 and TRBJ1-4; the table's D call, TRBD1, has no DNA check behind it. TRBV21-1 is shown as a pseudogene. The CDR3 is 16 residues long.

CDR3 DNA sequence: TGTGCCAGCAGCTCAGGACTAGCGGGGGCCAATACGCAGTATTTT. Amino acid sequence: CASSSGLAGANTQYF. The rearrangement links TRBV11-3 to TRBJ2-3, with 13 bases matching TRBD2. The CDR3 length is 15 residues. The ends lost 4 bases at V and 7 bases at J; junction bases unmatched: 5. In germline, CDR1 is SGHNT, CDR2 YENEEA.

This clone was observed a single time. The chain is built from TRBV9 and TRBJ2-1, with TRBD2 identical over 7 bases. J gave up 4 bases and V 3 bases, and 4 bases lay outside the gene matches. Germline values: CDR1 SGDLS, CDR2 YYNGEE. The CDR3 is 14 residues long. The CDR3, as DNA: TGTGCCAGCAGCGCGGGGGGTAGTTACAATGAGCAGTTCTTC. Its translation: CASSAGGSYNEQFF.

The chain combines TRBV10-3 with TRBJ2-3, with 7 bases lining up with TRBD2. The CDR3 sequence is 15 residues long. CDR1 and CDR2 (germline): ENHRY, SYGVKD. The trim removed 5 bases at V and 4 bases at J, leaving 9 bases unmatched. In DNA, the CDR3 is TGTGCCATCAGTCTGGGCGGGGGTGACGCAGATACGCAGTATTTT. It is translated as CAISLGGGDADTQYF.

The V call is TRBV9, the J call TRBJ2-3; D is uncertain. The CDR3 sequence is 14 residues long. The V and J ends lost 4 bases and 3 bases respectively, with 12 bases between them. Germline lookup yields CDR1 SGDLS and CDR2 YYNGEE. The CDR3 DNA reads TGTGCCAGCAGCTCACAGACCAGAACAGATACGCAGTATTTT. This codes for CASSSQTRTDTQYF.

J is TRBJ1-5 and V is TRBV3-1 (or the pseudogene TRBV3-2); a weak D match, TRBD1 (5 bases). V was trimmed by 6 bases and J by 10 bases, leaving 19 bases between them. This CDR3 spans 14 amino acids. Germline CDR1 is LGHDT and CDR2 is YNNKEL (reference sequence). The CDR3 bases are TGTGCCAGCAGTACAGGACCAGTTCAGGGCCCCCAGCATTTT. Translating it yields CASSTGPVQGPQHF.

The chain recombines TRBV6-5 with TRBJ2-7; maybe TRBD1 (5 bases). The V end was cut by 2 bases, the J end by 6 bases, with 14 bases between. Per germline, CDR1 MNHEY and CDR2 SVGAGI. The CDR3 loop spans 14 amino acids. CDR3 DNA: TGTGCCAGCAGTTACGGTCAGGGATTGGGCGAGCAGTACTTC. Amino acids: CASSYGQGLGEQYF.

The CDR3 coding sequence is TGTGCCTGGAGAGACTTCTCAAACACAGATACGCAGTATTTT. It codes for CAWRDFSNTDTQYF. The rearrangement joins TRBV30 to TRBJ2-3; D remains unclear. Trimming shortened V by 3 bases and J by 2 bases, and 12 bases separated the two germline ends. The CDR3 length is 14 residues. The germline gives CDR1 GTSNPN, CDR2 SVGIG (reference sequence).

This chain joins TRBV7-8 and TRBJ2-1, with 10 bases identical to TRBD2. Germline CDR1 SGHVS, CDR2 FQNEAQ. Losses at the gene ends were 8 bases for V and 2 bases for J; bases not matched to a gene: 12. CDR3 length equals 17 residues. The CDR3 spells CASALRGAGGTYNEQFF. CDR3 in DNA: TGTGCCAGCGCACTCAGAGGAGCGGGGGGGACCTACAATGAGCAGTTCTTC.